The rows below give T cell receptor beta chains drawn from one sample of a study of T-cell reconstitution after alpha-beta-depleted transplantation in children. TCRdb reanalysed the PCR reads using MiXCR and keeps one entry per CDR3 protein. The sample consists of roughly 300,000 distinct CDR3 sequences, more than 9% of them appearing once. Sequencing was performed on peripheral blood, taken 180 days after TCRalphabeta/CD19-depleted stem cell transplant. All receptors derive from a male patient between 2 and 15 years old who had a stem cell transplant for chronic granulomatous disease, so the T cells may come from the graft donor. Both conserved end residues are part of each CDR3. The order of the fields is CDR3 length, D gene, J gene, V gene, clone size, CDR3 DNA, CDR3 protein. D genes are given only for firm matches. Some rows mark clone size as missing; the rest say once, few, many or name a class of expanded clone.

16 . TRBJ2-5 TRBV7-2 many TGTGCCAGCAGACAGGATCTGGGGGACAAACAAGAGACCCAGTACTTC CASRQDLGDKQETQYF
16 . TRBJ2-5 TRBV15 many TGTGCCACCAGCAGAGATCTTTCCGGGCTCGGGGAGACCCAGTACTTC CATSRDLSGLGETQYF
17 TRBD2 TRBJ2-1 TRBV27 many TGTGCCAGCAAGGCCGTCCCCGGGAGGGCCTCCTACAATGAGCAGTTCTTC CASKAVPGRASYNEQFF
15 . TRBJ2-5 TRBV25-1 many TGTGCCAGCAGTGAATTAGTCCAAATCTTGGAGACCCAGTACTTC CASSELVQILETQYF
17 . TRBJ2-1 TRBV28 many TGTGCCAGCAGCTCCCGCCTGGCGGATATCCTCTACAATGAGCAGTTCTTC CASSSRLADILYNEQFF
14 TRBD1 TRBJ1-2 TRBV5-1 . TGCGCCAGCAGCGTGGGACAGGGTATCTATGGCTACACCTTC CASSVGQGIYGYTF
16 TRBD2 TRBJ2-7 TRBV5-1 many TGCGCCAGCAGCTTGCCTAGCGGGGGCCTCTCCTACGAGCAGTACTTC CASSLPSGGLSYEQYF
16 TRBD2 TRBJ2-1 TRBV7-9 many TGTGCCAGCAGCGAAACCCTCGCGGGAGGGTACAATGAGCAGTTCTTC CASSETLAGGYNEQFF
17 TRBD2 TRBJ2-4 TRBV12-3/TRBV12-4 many TGTGCCAGCAGTCTAACCGGACTAGCGGAAGCCAAAAACATTCAGTACTTC CASSLTGLAEAKNIQYF
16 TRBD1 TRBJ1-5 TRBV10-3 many TGTGCCATTTCCTTACCACAGGGGGCGAGCAATCAGCCCCAGCATTTT CAISLPQGASNQPQHF
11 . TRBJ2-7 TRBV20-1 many TGCAGTGCAGAAGGCTATTACGAGCAGTACTTC CSAEGYYEQYF
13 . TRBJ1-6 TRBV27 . TGTGCCAGCAGTCGATGGACTGATTCACCCCTCCACTTT CASSRWTDSPLHF
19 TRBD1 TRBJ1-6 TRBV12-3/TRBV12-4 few TGTGCCAGCTGTCAAAGCAAGGGGTGGGACAGGGAAGTCGCATCACCCCTCCACTTT CASCQSKGWDREVASPLHF
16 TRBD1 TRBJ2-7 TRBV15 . TGTGCCACCAGCACCTCACCGGGACAGCTTACCTACGAGCAGTACTTC CATSTSPGQLTYEQYF
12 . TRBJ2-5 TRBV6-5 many TGTGCCAGCAGTTACTCGGGGGAGACCCAGTACTTC CASSYSGETQYF
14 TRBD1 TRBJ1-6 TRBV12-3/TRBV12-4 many TGTGCCAGCAGTCAGGGGACAGGCTCTTCGACCCTCCACTTT CASSQGTGSSTLHF
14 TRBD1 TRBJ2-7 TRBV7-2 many TGTGCCAGCAGCCCCTCGACAGGGATCTACGAGCAGTACTTC CASSPSTGIYEQYF
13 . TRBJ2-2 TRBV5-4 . TGTGCCAGCAGCCCAAGGAGTCGGGGGGAGCTGTTTTTT CASSPRSRGELFF
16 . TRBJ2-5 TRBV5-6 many TGTGCCAGCAGCTTGGATCAGGTCGCGTTGGGCGAGACCCAGTACTTC CASSLDQVALGETQYF
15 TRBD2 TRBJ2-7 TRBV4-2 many TGTGCCAGCAGTAATAGCGGGAGGCCCCCCTACGAGCAGTACTTC CASSNSGRPPYEQYF
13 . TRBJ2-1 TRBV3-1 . TGTGCCAGCAGTCTAACTACCTACAATGAGCAGTTCTTC CASSLTTYNEQFF
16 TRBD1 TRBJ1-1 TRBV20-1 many TGCAGTGCTAGAGATCCCTTCGGACAGGACGCCGCTGAAGCTTTCTTT CSARDPFGQDAAEAFF
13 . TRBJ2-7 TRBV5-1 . TGCGCCTGCAGCTGGACTGGGGGCAACGAGCAGTACTTC CACSWTGGNEQYF
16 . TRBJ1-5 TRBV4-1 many TGCGCCAGCAGCCAAGTAAGCAGGGCAAATAATCAGCCCCAGCATTTT CASSQVSRANNQPQHF
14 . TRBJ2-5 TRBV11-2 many TGTGCCAGCAGCTTAGATCCGGGGGTAGAGACCCAGTACTTC CASSLDPGVETQYF
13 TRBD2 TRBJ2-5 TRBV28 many TGTGCCAGCAAACTGGCTAGCGGGGATACCCAGTACTTC CASKLASGDTQYF
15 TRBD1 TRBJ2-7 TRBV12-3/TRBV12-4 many TGTGCCAGCAGCCAAAACCGGGACAGGGGTCGCGGGCAGTACTTC CASSQNRDRGRGQYF
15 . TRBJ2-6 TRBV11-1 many TGTGCCAGCAGCACACCCCTCACTGGGGCCAACGTCCTGACTTTC CASSTPLTGANVLTF
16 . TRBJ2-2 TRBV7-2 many TGTGCCAGCAGCTACAGACTAGACGCGAACACCGGGGAGCTGTTTTTT CASSYRLDANTGELFF
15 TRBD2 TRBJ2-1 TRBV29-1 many TGCAGCGTCGGGACTAGCGGGCACTCCTACAATGAGCAGTTCTTC CSVGTSGHSYNEQFF
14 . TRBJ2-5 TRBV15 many TGTGCCACCAGCAGAGATAGGGGAGGAGAGACCCAGTACTTC CATSRDRGGETQYF
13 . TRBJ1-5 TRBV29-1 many TGCAGCGTTGGGCAGGGGCCTAATCAGCCCCAGCATTTT CSVGQGPNQPQHF
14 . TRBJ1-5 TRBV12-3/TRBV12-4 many TGTGCCAGCAGTTTAGCGACCAGCAATCAGCCCCAGCATTTT CASSLATSNQPQHF
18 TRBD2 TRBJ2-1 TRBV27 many TGTGCCAGCAGTTCGCGTTCGAGCGGGAGCCGAACCCACAATGAGCAGTTCTTC CASSSRSSGSRTHNEQFF
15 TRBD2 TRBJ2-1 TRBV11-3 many TGTGCCAGCAGCTCCCTAGCGGGAGGGCACAATGAGCAGTTCTTC CASSSLAGGHNEQFF
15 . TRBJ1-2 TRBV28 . TGTGCCAGCAGTGTACCCGCTGCTCAGAACTATGGCTACACCTTC CASSVPAAQNYGYTF
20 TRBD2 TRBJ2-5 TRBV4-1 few TGCGCCAGCAGCCAAGAACCGCCGAGACTAGCGGGGGGGGTGCAAGAGACCCAGTACTTC CASSQEPPRLAGGVQETQYF
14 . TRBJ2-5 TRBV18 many TGTGCCAGCTCACCACGGATGACTCAAGAGACCCAGTACTTC CASSPRMTQETQYF
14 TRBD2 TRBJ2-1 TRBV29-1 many TGCAGCGTTGACCGGCGGGGGGCGGGGAATGAGCAGTTCTTC CSVDRRGAGNEQFF
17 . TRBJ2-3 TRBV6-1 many TGTGCCAGCAGTAGGTCATCGGGGCCCGAGAGCACAGATACGCAGTATTTT CASSRSSGPESTDTQYF